These T cell receptor beta chains were read from a single sample in a study of T-cell memory formation after mild COVID-19. TCRdb re-analysed the 5' RACE reads in MiXCR, keeping a single row per CDR3 protein. The sample contains about 440,000 distinct CDR3 sequences, 15% to 25% of which appear only once. The specimen was PBMCs or a T cell subset sorted from them (not recorded which). The receptors were gathered from an adult woman who had mild COVID-19 (a few samples of this study predate the infection). Cell type and time point are not known. The CDR3 runs from the conserved cysteine through the conserved F or W. A D gene is named only where the DNA matches it firmly. Clone size is stated in some rows and not others, as once, few, many or a class when expanded.

TRBJ1-6 | NA | TRBV7-2 | many | TGTGCCAGCTCAGGGTTCGGCACACTCCTCCACTTT | CASSGFGTLLHF
TRBJ2-3 | TRBD2 | TRBV4-1 | NA | TGCGCCAGCAGCCTCGGGACTATCCGAGGCGCAGATACGCAGTATTTT | CASSLGTIRGADTQYF
TRBJ2-3 | NA | TRBV3-1 | NA | TGTGCCAGCAGCCGGCACAGGGTAGATACGCAGTATTTT | CASSRHRVDTQYF
TRBJ1-3 | NA | TRBV20-1 | few | TGCAGTGCTAGAGATTCAGGGTCTTTGGGAAACACCATATATTTT | CSARDSGSLGNTIYF
TRBJ2-5 | TRBD1 | TRBV12-3/TRBV12-4 | NA | TGTGCCAGCAGTCCCCGACAGGGGGGGAAAGAGACCCAGTACTTC | CASSPRQGGKETQYF
TRBJ1-6 | TRBD1 | TRBV29-1 | few | TGCAGCGGGGACAGGGGGCGCCTGGATTCACCCCTCCACTTT | CSGDRGRLDSPLHF
TRBJ2-1 | TRBD2 | TRBV9 | NA | TGTGCCAGCGGCGCGCGGGAGGGGGACAATGAGCAGTTCTTC | CASGAREGDNEQFF
TRBJ2-5 | NA | TRBV24-1 | NA | TGTGCCACCAGTGACAGAAACCTCGGGACCGGAGAGACCCAGTACTTC | CATSDRNLGTGETQYF
TRBJ2-1 | TRBD2 | TRBV6-2/TRBV6-3 | NA | TGTGCCAGCAGTTACGGACTAGCGGGGTTTTCCAATGAGCAGTTCTTC | CASSYGLAGFSNEQFF
TRBJ1-5 | NA | TRBV2 | NA | TGTGCCAGCAGAGACCACAGGGCTAAGCAGCCCCAGCATTTT | CASRDHRAKQPQHF
TRBJ2-1 | TRBD2 | TRBV6-2/TRBV6-3 | NA | TGTGCCAGCAGTTACTCCACCGTCCAGCGGGGGGCCCACAATGAGCAGTTCTTC | CASSYSTVQRGAHNEQFF
TRBJ2-7 | TRBD1 | TRBV19 | NA | TGTGCCAGTTCTCCGGGACAGGGAAAAGCCTACGAGCAGTACTTC | CASSPGQGKAYEQYF
TRBJ2-1 | NA | TRBV6-2/TRBV6-3 | few | TGTGCCAGCAGTTATAAGGCTCGGGAGCAGTTCTTC | CASSYKAREQFF
TRBJ2-4 | NA | TRBV7-9 | NA | TGTGCCAGCAGTTCTTTCGAGGCTCTAGCCAAAAACATTCAGTACTTC | CASSSFEALAKNIQYF
TRBJ2-7 | NA | TRBV18 | few | TGTGCCAGCTCACTCCGGGAAGGGGACGAGCAGTACTTC | CASSLREGDEQYF
TRBJ2-7 | TRBD2 | TRBV6-2/TRBV6-3 | NA | TGTGCCAGCAGTTACGCAGTTAGCGGGAGGTACGAGCAGTACTTC | CASSYAVSGRYEQYF
TRBJ2-5 | NA | TRBV7-6 | few | TGTGCCAGCAGCTTAAGGGGAGCGGTCCCGGAAGAGACCCAGTACTTC | CASSLRGAVPEETQYF
TRBJ1-4 | TRBD1 | TRBV18 | many | TGTGCCAGCTCACCTACCGGGACAGGACGAGAAAAACTGTTTTTT | CASSPTGTGREKLFF
TRBJ1-6 | NA | TRBV7-2 | NA | TGTGCCAGCAGCTTAGGGATTATGACAGTTCCCCCCTCACCCCTCCACTTT | CASSLGIMTVPPSPLHF
TRBJ2-7 | TRBD2 | TRBV6-6 | NA | TGTGCCAGCAGGCCGGGGGGGAATTACGAGCAGTACTTC | CASRPGGNYEQYF
TRBJ2-1 | NA | TRBV3-1 | few | TGTGCCAGCAGCCAAGATAGGTATGAGCAGTTCTTC | CASSQDRYEQFF
TRBJ1-5 | NA | TRBV5-1 | NA | TGCGCCAGCAGCTTCGACGGCCTCAATCAGCCCCAGCATTTT | CASSFDGLNQPQHF